The 8 T cell receptor beta chains reported below all come from one sample, sequenced in a study of brain T cells in children with intractable seizures. Profiled with immunoSEQ multiplex PCR; TCRdb holds only in-frame clones, not every one. The table lists some 62,000 clones, about 96% of them singletons. Specimen: peripheral blood, collected at surgery. The receptors here all came from a boy in the first two years of life with focal cortical dysplasia and intractable seizures.

The chain has TRBV7-2 and TRBJ1-3; D might be TRBD1 (5 bases). The germline V gene encodes CDR1 SGHTA and CDR2 FQGNSA. Between the trimmed V and J ends, which lost 1 base and 4 bases, there was a span of 11 bases. This CDR3 spans 15 amino acids. This CDR3 is CASSLVAGYGNTIYF. Written as DNA, the CDR3 is TGTGCCAGCAGCTTAGTTGCAGGGTACGGAAACACCATATATTTT. Drawing the rest from reference TRBV7-2 and TRBJ1-3, the complete variable domain is GAGVSQSPSNKVTEKGKDVELRCDPISGHTALYWYRQSLGQGLEFLIYFQGNSAPDKSGLPSDRFSAERTGGSVSTLTIQRTQQEDSAVYLCASSLVAGYGNTIYFGEGSWLTVV.

The J gene is TRBJ1-2, the V gene TRBV19, with a tentative D call TRBD1 (5 bases). Per the germline V gene, CDR1 is LNHDA and CDR2 is SQIVND (reference sequence). V was clipped by 3 bases and J by 8 bases, with 25 bases between them. CDR3 size: 17 residues. The CDR3 loop reads CASSMKDRHGPYGGYTF. The CDR3 region has the DNA TGTGCCAGTAGTATGAAAGACAGACATGGACCATATGGAGGCTACACCTTC. Full variable domain (remainder filled in from reference TRBV19 and TRBJ1-2): DGGITQSPKYLFRKEGQNVTLSCEQNLNHDAMYWYRQDPGQGLRLIYYSQIVNDFQKGDIAEGYSVSREKKESFPLTVTSAQKNPTAFYLCASSMKDRHGPYGGYTFGSGTRLTVV.

J is TRBJ2-7 and V is TRBV13; perhaps D is TRBD1 or TRBD2 (5 bases each). CDR3 size: 16 residues. V lost 0 bases to trimming and J lost 7 bases, with 19 bases between them. Germline V gene sequence: CDR1 PRHDT, CDR2 FYEKMQ (reference sequence). The CDR3 loop reads CASSLGPLGVGKEQYF. The CDR3 coding sequence is TGTGCCAGCAGCTTAGGCCCCTTGGGGGTGGGAAAAGAGCAGTACTTC.

The chain couples TRBV4-1 to TRBJ1-2; TRBD1 is a possible D gene (6 bases). Looked up from germline, CDR1 is MGHRA and CDR2 is YSYEKL. CDR3 length equals 15 residues. V lost 6 bases to trimming and J lost 1 base, with 15 bases between them. This CDR3 is CASRPMTGLNYGYTF. As DNA, the CDR3 is TGCGCCAGCAGACCGATGACAGGTCTTAACTATGGCTACACCTTC.

The V gene is TRBV6-5, the J gene TRBJ1-2; tentative D call: TRBD1 (6 bases). CDR3 length: 14 amino acids. The germline CDR1 and CDR2 sequences are MNHEY and SVGAGI. V lost 6 bases to trimming and J lost 5 bases, with 16 bases between them. For the CDR3, the DNA is TGTGCCAGCAGCCGCGAGAGAACAGGGTATGGCTACACCTTC. This codes for CASSRERTGYGYTF.

The chain has TRBV11-3 and TRBJ2-1, with 8 bases fitting TRBD2. CDR3 size: 15 residues. Trimming removed 0 bases from V and 8 bases from J; junction bases left unmatched: 6. In germline, CDR1 is SGHNT, CDR2 YENEEA. DNA for the CDR3: TGTGCCAGCAGCTTAGATAGCGGGGTCGGCGATGAGCAGTTCTTC. Translating it yields CASSLDSGVGDEQFF.

This clone has only one observation. The chain has TRBV19 and TRBJ1-5; TRBD1 might be the D (5 bases). Deletions cut 9 bases from V and 0 bases from J, with 15 bases between. There are 15 residues in the CDR3. CDR1 and CDR2 (germline): LNHDA, SQIVND (reference sequence). The CDR3 is CASTSGLYSNQPQHF. The CDR3 coding sequence is TGTGCCAGCACCTCGGGACTTTATAGCAATCAGCCCCAGCATTTT.

V usage is TRBV7-2 and J usage is TRBJ1-5; D gene ambiguous. CDR1 and CDR2 (germline): SGHTA, FQGNSA. The CDR3 covers 16 residues. Trimming left V 3 bases short and J 2 bases short, with 14 bases between. The CDR3 bases are TGTGCCAGCAGCTTCGACGGGGAAGTTGGCAATCAGCCCCAGCATTTT. This translates into CASSFDGEVGNQPQHF.